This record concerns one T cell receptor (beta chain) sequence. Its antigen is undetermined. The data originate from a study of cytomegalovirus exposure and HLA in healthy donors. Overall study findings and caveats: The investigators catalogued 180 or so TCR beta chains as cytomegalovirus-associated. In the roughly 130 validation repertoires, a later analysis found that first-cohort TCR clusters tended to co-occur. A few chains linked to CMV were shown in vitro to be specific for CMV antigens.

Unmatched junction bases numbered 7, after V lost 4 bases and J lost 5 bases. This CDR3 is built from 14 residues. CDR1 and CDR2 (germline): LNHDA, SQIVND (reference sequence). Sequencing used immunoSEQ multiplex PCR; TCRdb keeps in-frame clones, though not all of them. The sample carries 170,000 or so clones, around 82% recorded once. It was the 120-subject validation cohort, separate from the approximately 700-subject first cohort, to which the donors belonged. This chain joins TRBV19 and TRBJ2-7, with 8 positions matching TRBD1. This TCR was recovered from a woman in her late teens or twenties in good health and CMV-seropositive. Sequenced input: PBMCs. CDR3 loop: CASSRTGWRDEQYF. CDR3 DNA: TGTGCCAGTAGTAGGACAGGGTGGAGAGACGAGCAGTACTTC.